The clone carrying this T cell receptor (beta chain) has more than one count but fewer than ten. Its matching antigen is unknown. This sample was taken from a study of blood T cells in healthy people across ages. Study results and limitations: Observed TCR beta diversity showed a strong correlation with the percentage of naive T cells as measured by flow cytometry. The fall in TCR beta diversity per million T cells was roughly linear with age. When set beside aged donors, long-lived donors presented more naive CD4+ cells and higher diversity.

A second about 6 to 11 cycle PCR used barcoded and J-beta primers. Each cDNA molecule was tagged by a template-switch adaptor that had 12 random nucleotides. TCRdb fed the 5' RACE reads into MiXCR, producing one record per CDR3 protein. The data show about 600,000 distinct CDR3 sequences, 40% to 50% seen once. Specimen: blood. This TCR derives from a man older than 75 in good health.

CDR3 amino acids: CASSLGGYGNIQYF. CDR3 sequence (DNA): TGTGCCAGCAGCTTAGGGGGCTACGGAAACATTCAGTACTTC. The chain links TRBV7-9 to TRBJ2-4; TRBD1 might be the D (5 bases). The CDR3 spans 14 residues. V was trimmed by 1 base and J by 6 bases, leaving 10 bases between them. Germline V CDR1 and CDR2: SEHNR, FQNEAQ (reference sequence).